This paragraph reports one T cell receptor (beta chain). This entry belongs to a study of T cell changes during pregnancy in multiple sclerosis. Germline assignment: CDR1 MNHEY and CDR2 SVGAGI. The V gene end was trimmed by 7 bases and the J gene end by 7 bases; junction bases not matched to a gene: 11. The CDR3 covers 14 residues. Repertoires were generated with immunoSEQ multiplex PCR, while TCRdb's copy carries only in-frame clones and drops some. The profile shows roughly 46,000 clones, approximately 92% of them singletons. The sample in question was peripheral blood, obtained in the third trimester of pregnancy. The sequence came from a female donor with multiple sclerosis, enrolled in a pregnancy study. The chain recombines TRBV6-5 with TRBJ2-7; TRBD2 matches 9 bases. The CDR3 sequence is CASKSAGGNWEQYF. CDR3 sequence (DNA): TGTGCCAGCAAGTCAGCGGGAGGTAACTGGGAGCAGTACTTC.